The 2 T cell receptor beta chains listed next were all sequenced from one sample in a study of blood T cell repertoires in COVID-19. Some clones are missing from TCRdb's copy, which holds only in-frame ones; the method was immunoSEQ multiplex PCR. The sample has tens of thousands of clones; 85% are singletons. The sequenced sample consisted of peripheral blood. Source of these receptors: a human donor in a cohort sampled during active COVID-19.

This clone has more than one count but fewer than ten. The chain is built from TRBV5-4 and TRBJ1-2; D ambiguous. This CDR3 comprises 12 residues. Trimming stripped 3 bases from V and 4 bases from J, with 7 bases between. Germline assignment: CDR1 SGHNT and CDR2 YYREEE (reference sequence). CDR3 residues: CASSSDTYGYTF. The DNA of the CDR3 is TGTGCCAGCAGCTCTGACACCTATGGCTACACCTTC.

This chain's CDR3 is CASRPTLGGFNEQFF. The CDR3 DNA sequence: TGTGCCAGCAGACCCACCCTGGGAGGATTTAATGAGCAGTTCTTC. The J gene is TRBJ2-1, the V gene TRBV27; weak D call: TRBD2 (6 bases). With 6 bases removed from V and 7 bases from J, the gap between germline ends came to 19 bases. The CDR3 has 15 residues. Germline V CDR1 and CDR2: MNHEY, SMNVEV (reference sequence).